Each of the 3 T cell receptor beta chains below was sequenced from the same sample in a study of shared clonotypes between healthy human individuals. Here immunoSEQ multiplex PCR was the method, and the copy in TCRdb shows in-frame clones only, minus some. The sample records 90,000 to 150,000 clones, about 71% being singletons. The sequenced sample was memory CD8+ T cells sorted from blood. Specified subset: CD45RO+ cells pooled with CCR7-negative TemRA cells. Receptors were obtained from a woman in her thirties in good health.

This chain uses TRBV6-5 with TRBJ2-3; D is unresolved. Per the germline V gene, CDR1 is MNHEY and CDR2 is SVGAGI. CDR3 length equals 13 residues. The V gene lost 6 bases and the J gene lost 6 bases, with 13 bases spanning the gap. The CDR3 coding sequence is TGTGCCAGCAGCTATTGGTCCGGGGATACGCAGTATTTT. Protein product: CASSYWSGDTQYF.

This chain uses TRBV19 with TRBJ2-2, with D unresolved. CDR1 and CDR2 from the germline V gene are LNHDA and SQIVND (reference sequence). The CDR3 runs 11 residues. V was cut by 5 bases and J by 6 bases, with 4 bases left in between. CDR3 protein: CASSSPGELFF. As DNA, the CDR3 is TGTGCCAGTAGTTCGCCCGGGGAGCTGTTTTTT.

The rearrangement uses TRBV27 and TRBJ2-3; unclear D gene. The CDR3 has 16 amino acids. CDR1 is MNHEY, CDR2 SMNVEV, per germline (reference sequence). V was cut by 5 bases and J by 2 bases, with 17 bases left in between. CDR3 nucleotides: TGTGCCAGCAGTGACTCGACCGGCGGCCACACAGATACGCAGTATTTT. It yields the protein CASSDSTGGHTDTQYF.